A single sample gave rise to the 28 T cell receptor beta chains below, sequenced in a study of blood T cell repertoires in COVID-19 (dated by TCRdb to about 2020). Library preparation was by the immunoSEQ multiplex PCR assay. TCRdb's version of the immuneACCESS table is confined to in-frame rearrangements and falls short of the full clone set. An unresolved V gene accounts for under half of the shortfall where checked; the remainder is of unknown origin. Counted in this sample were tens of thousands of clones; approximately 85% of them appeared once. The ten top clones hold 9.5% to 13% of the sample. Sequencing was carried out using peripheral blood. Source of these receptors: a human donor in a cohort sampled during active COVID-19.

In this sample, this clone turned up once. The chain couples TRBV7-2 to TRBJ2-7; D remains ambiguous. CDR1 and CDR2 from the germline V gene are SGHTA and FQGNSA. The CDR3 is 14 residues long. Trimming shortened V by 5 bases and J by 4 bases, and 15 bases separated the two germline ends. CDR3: CASSARWSRYEQYF. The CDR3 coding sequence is TGTGCCAGCAGCGCCCGTTGGAGCAGATACGAGCAGTACTTC.

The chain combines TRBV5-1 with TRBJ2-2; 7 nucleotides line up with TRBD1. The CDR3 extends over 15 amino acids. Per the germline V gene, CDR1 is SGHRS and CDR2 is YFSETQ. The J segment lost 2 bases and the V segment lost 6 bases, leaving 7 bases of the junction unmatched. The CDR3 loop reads CASNLQGINTGELFF. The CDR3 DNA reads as TGCGCCAGCAACTTACAGGGGATCAACACCGGGGAGCTGTTTTTT. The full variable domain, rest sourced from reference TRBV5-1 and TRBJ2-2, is KAGVTQTPRYLIKTRGQQVTLSCSPISGHRSVSWYQQTPGQGLQFLFEYFSETQRNKGNFPGRFSGRQFSNSRSEMNVSTLELGDSALYLCASNLQGINTGELFFGEGSRLTVL.

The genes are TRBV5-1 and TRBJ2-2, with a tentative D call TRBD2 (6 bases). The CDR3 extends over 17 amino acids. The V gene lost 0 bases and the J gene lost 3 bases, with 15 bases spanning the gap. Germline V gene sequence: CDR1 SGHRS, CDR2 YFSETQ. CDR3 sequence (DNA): TGCGCCAGCAGCTTGGGGTCCGGGAGTGGGTACACCGGGGAGCTGTTTTTT. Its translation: CASSLGSGSGYTGELFF.

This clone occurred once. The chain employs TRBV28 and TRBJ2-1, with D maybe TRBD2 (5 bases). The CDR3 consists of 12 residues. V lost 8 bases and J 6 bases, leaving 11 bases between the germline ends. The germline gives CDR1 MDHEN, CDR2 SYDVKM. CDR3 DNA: TGTGCCAGCGCCGACTACTTCAATGAGCAGTTCTTC. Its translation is CASADYFNEQFF. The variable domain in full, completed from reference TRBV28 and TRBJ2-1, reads DVKVTQSSRYLVKRTGEKVFLECVQDMDHENMFWYRQDPGLGLRLIYFSYDVKMKEKGDIPEGYSVSREKKERFSLILESASTNQTSMYLCASADYFNEQFFGPGTRLTVL.

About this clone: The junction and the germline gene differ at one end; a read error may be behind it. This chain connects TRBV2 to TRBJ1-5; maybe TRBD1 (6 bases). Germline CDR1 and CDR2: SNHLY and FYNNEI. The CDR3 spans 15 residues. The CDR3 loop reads CASREAAGGNQPQHF. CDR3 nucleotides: TGTGCCAGCAGGGAAGCGGCAGGGGGCAATCAGCCCCAGCATTTT.

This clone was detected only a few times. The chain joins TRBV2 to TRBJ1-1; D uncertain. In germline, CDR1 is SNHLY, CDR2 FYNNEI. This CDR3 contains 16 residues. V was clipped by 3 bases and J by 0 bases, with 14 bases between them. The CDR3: CASSENRVLMNTEAFF. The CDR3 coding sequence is TGTGCCAGCAGTGAGAACCGCGTACTGATGAACACTGAAGCTTTCTTT.

The DNA of the CDR3 is TGTGCCAGCAGCGGACTAGCGGGAGGGGAGACCCAGTACTTC. Its translation is CASSGLAGGETQYF. The chain recombines TRBV28 with TRBJ2-5, with 15 positions matching TRBD2. Germline CDR1 reads MDHEN; CDR2 reads SYDVKM. The CDR3 extends over 14 amino acids. J gave up 5 bases and V 6 bases, and 1 base lay outside the gene matches.

For the CDR3, the DNA is TGTGCCAGCAGCACCGGACAGGGGGCGGGTGGCTACACCTTC. Translating gives CASSTGQGAGGYTF. The chain joins TRBV5-4 to TRBJ1-2; 11 bases fit TRBD1. Germline CDR1 is SGHNT and CDR2 is YYREEE (reference sequence). The CDR3 is 14 amino acids. V shed 4 bases, J shed 7 bases, and the junction held 6 bases outside the gene matches.

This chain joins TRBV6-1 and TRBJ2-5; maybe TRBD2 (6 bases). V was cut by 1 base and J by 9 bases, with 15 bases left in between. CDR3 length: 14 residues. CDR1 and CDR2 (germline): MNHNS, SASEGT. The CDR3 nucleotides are TGTGCCAGCAGTGAAGTTGGGGGGTTCGGGGCCCAGTACTTC. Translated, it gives CASSEVGGFGAQYF.

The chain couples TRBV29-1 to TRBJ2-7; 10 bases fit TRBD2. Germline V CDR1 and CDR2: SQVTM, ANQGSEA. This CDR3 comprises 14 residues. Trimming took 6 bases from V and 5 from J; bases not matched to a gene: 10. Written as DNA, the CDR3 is TGCAGCGTCTCAAACACTAGCGGGGAAGACGAGCAGTACTTC. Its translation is CSVSNTSGEDEQYF.

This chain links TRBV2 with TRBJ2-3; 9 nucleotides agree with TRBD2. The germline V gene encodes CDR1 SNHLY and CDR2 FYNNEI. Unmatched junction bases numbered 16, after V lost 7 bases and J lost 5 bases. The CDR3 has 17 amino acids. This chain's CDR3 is CASTTERISGSRDTQYF. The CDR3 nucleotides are TGTGCCAGCACCACCGAAAGGATTAGCGGGAGTAGAGATACGCAGTATTTT. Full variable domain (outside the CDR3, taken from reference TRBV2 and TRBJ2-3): EPEVTQTPSHQVTQMGQEVILRCVPISNHLYFYWYRQILGQKVEFLVSFYNNEISEKSEIFDDQFSVERPDGSNFTLKIRSTKLEDSAMYFCASTTERISGSRDTQYFGPGTRLTVL.

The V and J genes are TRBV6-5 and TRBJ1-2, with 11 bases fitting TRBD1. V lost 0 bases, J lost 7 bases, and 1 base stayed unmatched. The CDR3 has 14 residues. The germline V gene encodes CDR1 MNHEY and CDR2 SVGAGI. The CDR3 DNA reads TGTGCCAGCAGTTACTCGGGGACAGGGGGTGGCTACACCTTC. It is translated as CASSYSGTGGGYTF.

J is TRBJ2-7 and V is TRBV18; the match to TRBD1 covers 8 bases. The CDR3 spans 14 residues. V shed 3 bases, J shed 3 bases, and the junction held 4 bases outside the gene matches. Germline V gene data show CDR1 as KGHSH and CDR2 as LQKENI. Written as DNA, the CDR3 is TGTGCCAGCTCACCCGGGACAGGAGTCTACGAGCAGTACTTC. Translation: CASSPGTGVYEQYF.

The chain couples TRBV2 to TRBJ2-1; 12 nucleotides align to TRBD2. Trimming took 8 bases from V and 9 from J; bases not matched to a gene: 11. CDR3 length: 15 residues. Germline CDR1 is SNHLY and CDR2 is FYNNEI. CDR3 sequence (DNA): TGTGCCAGCCATCCGACTAGCGGGAGACTTGCTGAGCAGTTCTTC. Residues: CASHPTSGRLAEQFF. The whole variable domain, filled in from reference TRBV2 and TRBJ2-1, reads EPEVTQTPSHQVTQMGQEVILRCVPISNHLYFYWYRQILGQKVEFLVSFYNNEISEKSEIFDDQFSVERPDGSNFTLKIRSTKLEDSAMYFCASHPTSGRLAEQFFGPGTRLTVL.

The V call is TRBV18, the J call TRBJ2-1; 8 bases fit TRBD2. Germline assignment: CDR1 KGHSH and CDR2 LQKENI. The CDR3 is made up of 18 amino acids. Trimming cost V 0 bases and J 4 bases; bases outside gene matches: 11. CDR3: CASSPPLGLAKLYNEQFF. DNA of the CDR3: TGTGCCAGCTCACCACCCCTAGGACTAGCCAAACTTTACAATGAGCAGTTCTTC.

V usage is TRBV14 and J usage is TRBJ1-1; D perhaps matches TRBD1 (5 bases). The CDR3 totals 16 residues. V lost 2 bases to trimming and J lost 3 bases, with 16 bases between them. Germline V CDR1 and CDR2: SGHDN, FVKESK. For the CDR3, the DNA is TGTGCCAGCAGCCAACTTCAGGCAGGGTGGGACACTGAAGCTTTCTTT. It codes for CASSQLQAGWDTEAFF.

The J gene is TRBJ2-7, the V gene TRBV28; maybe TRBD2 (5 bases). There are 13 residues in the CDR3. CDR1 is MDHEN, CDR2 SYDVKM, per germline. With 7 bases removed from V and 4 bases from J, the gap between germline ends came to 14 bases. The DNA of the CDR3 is TGTGCCAGCAAGCGGTCTTGGCGATACGAGCAGTACTTC. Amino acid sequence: CASKRSWRYEQYF.

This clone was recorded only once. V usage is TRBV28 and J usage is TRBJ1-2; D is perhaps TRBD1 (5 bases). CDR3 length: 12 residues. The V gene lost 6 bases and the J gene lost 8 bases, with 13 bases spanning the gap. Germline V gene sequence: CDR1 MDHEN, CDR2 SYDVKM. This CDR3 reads CASRRGAGGYTF. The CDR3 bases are TGTGCCAGCAGGAGGGGCGCGGGAGGCTACACCTTC.

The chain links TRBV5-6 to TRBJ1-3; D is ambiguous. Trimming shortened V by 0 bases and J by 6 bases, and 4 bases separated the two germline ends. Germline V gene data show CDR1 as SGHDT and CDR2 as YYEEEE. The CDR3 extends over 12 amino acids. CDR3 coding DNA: TGTGCCAGCAGCTTGGGCGCAAACACCATATATTTT. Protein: CASSLGANTIYF.

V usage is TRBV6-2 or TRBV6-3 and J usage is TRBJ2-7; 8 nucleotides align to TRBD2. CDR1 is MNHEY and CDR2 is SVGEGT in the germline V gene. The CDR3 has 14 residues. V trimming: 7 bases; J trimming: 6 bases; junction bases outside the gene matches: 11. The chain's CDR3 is CASTPQREMGEQYF. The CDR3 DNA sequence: TGTGCCAGCACCCCCCAGCGGGAGATGGGCGAGCAGTACTTC.

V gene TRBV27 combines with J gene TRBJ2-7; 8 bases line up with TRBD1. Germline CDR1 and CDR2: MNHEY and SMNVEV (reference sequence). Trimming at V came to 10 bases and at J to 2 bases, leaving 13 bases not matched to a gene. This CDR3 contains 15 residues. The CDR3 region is CATRTVQGVAYEQYF. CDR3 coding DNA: TGTGCCACCAGAACTGTACAGGGGGTAGCCTACGAGCAGTACTTC.

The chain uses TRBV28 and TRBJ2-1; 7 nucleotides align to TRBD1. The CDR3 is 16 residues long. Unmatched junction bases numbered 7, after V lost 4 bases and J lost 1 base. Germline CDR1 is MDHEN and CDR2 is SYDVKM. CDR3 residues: CASSSGVQGSYNEQFF. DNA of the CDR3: TGTGCCAGCAGTTCCGGTGTACAGGGGTCCTACAATGAGCAGTTCTTC.

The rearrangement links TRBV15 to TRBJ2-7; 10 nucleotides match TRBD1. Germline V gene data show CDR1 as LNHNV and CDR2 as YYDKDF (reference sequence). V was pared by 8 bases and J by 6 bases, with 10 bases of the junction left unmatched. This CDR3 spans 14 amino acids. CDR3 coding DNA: TGTGCCACCGGGCGGGACAGGGGTAGAGGCGAGCAGTACTTC. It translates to CATGRDRGRGEQYF.

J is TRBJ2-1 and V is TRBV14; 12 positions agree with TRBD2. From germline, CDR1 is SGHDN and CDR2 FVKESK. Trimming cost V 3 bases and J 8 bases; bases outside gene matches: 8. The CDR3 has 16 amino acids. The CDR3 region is CASSQDSSGRGYEQFF. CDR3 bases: TGTGCCAGCAGCCAGGACTCTAGCGGGAGGGGATATGAGCAGTTCTTC.

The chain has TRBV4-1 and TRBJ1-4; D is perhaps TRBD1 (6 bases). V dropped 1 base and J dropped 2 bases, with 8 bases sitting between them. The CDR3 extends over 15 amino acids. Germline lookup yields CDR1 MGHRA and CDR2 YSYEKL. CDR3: CASSQAQGTNEKLFF. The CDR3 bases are TGCGCCAGCAGCCAAGCCCAGGGGACTAATGAAAAACTGTTTTTT.

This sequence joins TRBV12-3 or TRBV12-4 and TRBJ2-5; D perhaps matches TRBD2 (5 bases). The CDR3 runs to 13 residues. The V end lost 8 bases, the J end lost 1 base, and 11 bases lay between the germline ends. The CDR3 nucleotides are TGTGCCAGCGGGGTAAGCGGCCAAGAGACCCAGTACTTC. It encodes CASGVSGQETQYF.

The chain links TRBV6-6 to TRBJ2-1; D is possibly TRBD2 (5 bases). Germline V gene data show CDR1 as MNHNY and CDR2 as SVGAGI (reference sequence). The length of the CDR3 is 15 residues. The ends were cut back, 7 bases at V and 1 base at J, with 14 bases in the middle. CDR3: CASTALADSYNEQFF. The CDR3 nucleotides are TGTGCCAGCACCGCGCTAGCTGATTCCTACAATGAGCAGTTCTTC.

The CDR3 DNA reads as TGTGCCAGCAGTTTAGGACAGAATCAGCCCCAGCATTTT. Residues: CASSLGQNQPQHF. The rearrangement links TRBV28 to TRBJ1-5; maybe TRBD1 (6 bases). The germline gives CDR1 MDHEN, CDR2 SYDVKM. This CDR3 has 13 amino acids. Trimming stripped 2 bases from V and 4 bases from J, with 6 bases between.